This TCR beta chain was sequenced for a study of shared clonotypes between healthy human individuals. Study-level information: Each donor's CD8 memory used one plate, CD8 naive two, each CD4 subset three.

In germline, CDR1 is SGHNT, CDR2 YYREEE (reference sequence). The ends were cut back, 0 bases at V and 6 bases at J, with 7 bases in the middle. This CDR3 is built from 12 residues. Assay used: immunoSEQ multiplex PCR; TCRdb lists only in-frame clones, some missing. The sample lists about 2 million clones, approximately 94% seen once, with roughly 1% in the top ten. Worth noting for this clone: The sample holds other DNA sequences that translate to the same CDR3.

Terminally differentiated effector memory CD45RA+ cells were left out of the naive CD8 fraction, which was CD45RO-negative and positively selected for CCR7. V and J are TRBV5-4 and TRBJ2-7; D is unresolved. The source material was naive CD8+ T cells sorted from blood. The receptor was isolated from a man younger than 35 in good health. The CDR3 nucleotides are TGTGCCAGCAGCTTGGGTGGGTCCGAGCAGTACTTC. Amino acid sequence: CASSLGGSEQYF.